These 12 T cell receptor beta chains were all obtained from the same sample, sequenced in a study of blood T cell repertoires in COVID-19. The table came from immunoSEQ multiplex PCR; TCRdb's copy has only in-frame clones and leaves some out. The profile shows 110,000 or so clones, approximately 86% of them singletons. Sample: peripheral blood. The receptors were gathered from a human donor in a cohort sampled during active COVID-19.

This rearrangement joins TRBV3-1 (or the pseudogene TRBV3-2) to TRBJ1-2, with 7 bases aligning to TRBD1. The CDR3 extends over 16 amino acids. V was clipped by 0 bases and J by 8 bases; unmatched bases: 12. Germline V gene lookup returns CDR1 LGHDT and CDR2 YNNKEL (reference sequence). The CDR3 spells CASSQDQTGAIKGYTF. DNA for the CDR3: TGTGCCAGCAGCCAAGATCAAACAGGGGCCATTAAAGGCTACACCTTC.

This clone was counted a single time. This chain joins TRBV5-3 and TRBJ1-6; 8 nucleotides agree with TRBD1. TRBV5-3 is an ORF, and what it does is uncertain. The length of the CDR3 is 16 residues. Trimming at V came to 3 bases and at J to 3 bases, leaving 5 bases not matched to a gene. The CDR3 nucleotides read TGTGCCAGAAGCTCCGGACAGGGAGTCTATAATTCACCCCTCCACTTT. This sequence encodes CARSSGQGVYNSPLHF.

The gene calls are TRBV6-5 and TRBJ2-2; TRBD2 matches 8 bases. Germline V gene sequence: CDR1 MNHEY, CDR2 SVGAGI. The CDR3 runs to 15 residues. The junction had 5 bases not matched to a gene; V was cut back by 4 bases and J by 4 bases. The CDR3 here is CASSWQAGGTGELFF. The CDR3 nucleotides read TGTGCCAGCAGTTGGCAGGCGGGAGGCACCGGGGAGCTGTTTTTT.

Here the CDR3 reads CASGKGLAGGNEQFF. Here the CDR3 DNA reads TGTGCCAGCGGAAAGGGACTAGCGGGAGGTAATGAGCAGTTCTTC. This chain links TRBV6-5 with TRBJ2-1, with 15 bases lining up with TRBD2. The CDR3 spans 15 residues. Per the germline V gene, CDR1 is MNHEY and CDR2 is SVGAGI. With V trimmed by 8 bases and J by 7 bases, 6 bases remained unmatched.

The rearrangement links TRBV25-1 to TRBJ2-7; D not certain. This CDR3 has 12 residues. V lost 3 bases and J 3 bases, leaving 6 bases between the germline ends. Germline loops: CDR1 MGHDK, CDR2 SYGVNS. The CDR3 sequence: CASSDLDYEQYF. CDR3 coding DNA: TGTGCCAGCAGTGATCTAGACTACGAGCAGTACTTC.

The chain is built from TRBV9 and TRBJ2-7, with D unclear. Germline V CDR1 and CDR2: SGDLS, YYNGEE. Trimming shortened V by 0 bases and J by 3 bases, and 10 bases separated the two germline ends. The CDR3 consists of 14 residues. The CDR3 nucleotides are TGTGCCAGCAGCGTAGAAACACAGAGCTACGAGCAGTACTTC. This codes for CASSVETQSYEQYF.

The V gene is TRBV7-2, the J gene TRBJ2-7; 11 positions agree with TRBD1. This CDR3 has 14 residues. J gave up 7 bases and V 4 bases, and 6 bases lay outside the gene matches. Germline V gives CDR1 SGHTA, CDR2 FQGNSA. CDR3 in DNA: TGTGCCAGCAGCTGGCCGGGACAGGGGGGAGAGCAGTACTTC. Protein sequence: CASSWPGQGGEQYF.

The V call is TRBV12-5, the J call TRBJ1-5; weak D call: TRBD1 (6 bases). Per the germline V gene, CDR1 is LGHNT and CDR2 is FRNRAP. V lost 0 bases and J lost 2, with 20 bases in between. There are 19 residues in the CDR3. CDR3 nucleotides: TGTGCTAGTGGTTTGGTATTGGACAGCTTGTTCGGCGGCAATCAGCCCCAGCATTTT. Amino acid sequence: CASGLVLDSLFGGNQPQHF.

The chain recombines TRBV7-9 with TRBJ2-7; weak D call: TRBD1 (6 bases). CDR1 is SEHNR, CDR2 FQNEAQ, per germline (reference sequence). This CDR3 has 15 residues. The germline V and J ends were trimmed by 1 base and 3 bases, with 13 bases remaining between them. CDR3 amino acids: CASSLGPGQIYEQYF. CDR3 DNA sequence: TGTGCCAGCAGCTTAGGACCCGGACAGATCTACGAGCAGTACTTC. Combining the CDR3 with reference TRBV7-9 and TRBJ2-7 gives the whole variable domain DTGVSQNPRHKITKRGQNVTFRCDPISEHNRLYWYRQTLGQGPEFLTYFQNEAQLEKSRLLSDRFSAERPKGSFSTLEIQRTEQGDSAMYLCASSLGPGQIYEQYFGPGTRLTVT.

This chain connects TRBV2 to TRBJ1-4, with 9 bases aligning to TRBD1. There are 15 residues in the CDR3. The trim removed 5 bases at V and 7 bases at J, leaving 8 bases unmatched. From germline, CDR1 is SNHLY and CDR2 FYNNEI. CDR3 residues: CASSPRTGEGEKLFF. The CDR3 coding sequence is TGTGCCAGCAGTCCTAGGACAGGGGAGGGTGAAAAACTGTTTTTT.

V is TRBV5-1 and J is TRBJ2-2; tentatively, D is TRBD2 (6 bases). The germline V gene encodes CDR1 SGHRS and CDR2 YFSETQ. The CDR3 spans 15 residues. Trimming took off 0 bases at V and 2 bases at J, with 8 bases between the two ends. CDR3 in DNA: TGCGCCAGCAGCTTGGGGACTACTAACACCGGGGAGCTGTTTTTT. Protein: CASSLGTTNTGELFF.

The chain carries TRBV7-6 and TRBJ2-7, with D perhaps TRBD1 (6 bases). Trimming removed 5 bases from V and 3 bases from J, with 14 bases in between. The CDR3 has 14 residues. Germline CDR1 and CDR2: SGHVS and FNYEAQ. The CDR3 spells CASSPSQQGYEQYF. CDR3 nucleotide sequence: TGTGCCAGCAGCCCCTCCCAACAGGGCTACGAGCAGTACTTC.